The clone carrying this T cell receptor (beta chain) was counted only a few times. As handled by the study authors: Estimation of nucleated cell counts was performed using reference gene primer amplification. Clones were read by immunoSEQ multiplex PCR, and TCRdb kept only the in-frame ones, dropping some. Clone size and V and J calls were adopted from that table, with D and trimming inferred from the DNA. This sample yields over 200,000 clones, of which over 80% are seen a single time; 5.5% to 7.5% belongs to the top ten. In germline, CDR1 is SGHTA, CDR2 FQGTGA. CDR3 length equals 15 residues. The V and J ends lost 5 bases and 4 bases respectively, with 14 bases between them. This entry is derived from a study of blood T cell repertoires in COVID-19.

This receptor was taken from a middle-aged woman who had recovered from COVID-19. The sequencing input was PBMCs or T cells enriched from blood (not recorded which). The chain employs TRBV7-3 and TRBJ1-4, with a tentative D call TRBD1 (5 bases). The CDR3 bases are TGTGCCAGCAGCCCCGGGGGAGGGCATAATGAAAAACTGTTTTTT. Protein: CASSPGGGHNEKLFF.